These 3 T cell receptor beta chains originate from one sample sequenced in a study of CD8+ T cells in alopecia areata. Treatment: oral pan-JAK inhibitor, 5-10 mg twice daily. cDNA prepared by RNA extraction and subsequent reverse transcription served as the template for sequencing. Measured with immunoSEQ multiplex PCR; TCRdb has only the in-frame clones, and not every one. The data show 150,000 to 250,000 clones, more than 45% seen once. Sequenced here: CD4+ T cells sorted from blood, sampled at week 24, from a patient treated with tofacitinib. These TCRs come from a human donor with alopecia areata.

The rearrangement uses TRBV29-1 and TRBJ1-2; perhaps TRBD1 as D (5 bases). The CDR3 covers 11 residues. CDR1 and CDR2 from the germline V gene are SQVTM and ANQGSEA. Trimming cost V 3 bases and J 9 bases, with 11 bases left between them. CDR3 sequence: CSVDLGGSYTF. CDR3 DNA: TGCAGCGTTGACCTGGGGGGTAGCTACACCTTC. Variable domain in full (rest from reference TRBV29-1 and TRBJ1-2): SAVISQKPSRDICQRGTSLTIQCQVDSQVTMMFWYRQQPGQSLTLIATANQGSEATYESGFVIDKFPISRPNLTFSTLTVSNMSPEDSSIYLCSVDLGGSYTFGSGTRLTVV.

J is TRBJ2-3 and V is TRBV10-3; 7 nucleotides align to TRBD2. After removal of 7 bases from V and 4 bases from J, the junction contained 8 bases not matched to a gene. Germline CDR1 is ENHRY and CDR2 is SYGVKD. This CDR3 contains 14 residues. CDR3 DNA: TGTGCCATCATGCGGGAGACGGGCCCAGATACGCAGTATTTT. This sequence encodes CAIMRETGPDTQYF.

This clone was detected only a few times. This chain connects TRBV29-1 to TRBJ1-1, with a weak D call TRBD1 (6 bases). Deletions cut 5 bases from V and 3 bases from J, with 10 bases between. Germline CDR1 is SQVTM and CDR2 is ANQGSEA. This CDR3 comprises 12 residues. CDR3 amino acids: CSVRGRDTEAFF. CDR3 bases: TGCAGCGTTCGGGGGCGGGACACTGAAGCTTTCTTT.